The 8 T cell receptor beta chains in this list originate from one sample, sequenced in a study of T cell clonality in common variable immunodeficiency. Some clones are missing from TCRdb's copy, which holds only in-frame ones; the method was immunoSEQ multiplex PCR. Listed for the sample are about 74,000 clones, none seen a single time. The source material was peripheral blood mononuclear cells. These receptors originate from a person between 18 and 69 years old in good health.

Ten or more counts support this clone. The CDR3 extends 3 residues past the end of the read, so its final part is completed from the germline J gene. The chain links TRBV9 to TRBJ2-1, with D maybe TRBD2 (6 bases). The CDR3 covers 16 residues. Germline V lookup: CDR1 SGDLS, CDR2 YYNGEE. V was clipped by 0 bases and J by 0 bases, with 10 bases between them. This CDR3 is CASSVGSGSSYNEQFF. The sequenced part of the CDR3 DNA is TGTGCCAGCAGCGTAGGTAGCGGAAGCTCCTACAATGAG.

This clone was observed at least ten times. Sequencing ends 3 residues short of the CDR3 end; the germline J gene provides the rest. The chain joins TRBV28 to TRBJ2-2; tentative D call: TRBD2 (7 bases). Germline CDR1 is MDHEN and CDR2 is SYDVKM. The ends were cut back, 7 bases at V and 3 bases at J, with 18 bases in the middle. This CDR3 region has 16 residues. CDR3 DNA (partial): TGTGCCAGCACCCCGCCCGGGGGGCAAGACACCGGGGAG. It codes for CASTPPGGQDTGE. The full CDR3 protein reads CASTPPGGQDTGELFF.

This clone was observed at least ten times. Coverage ceases 3 residues before the CDR3 finishes, and the germline J gene fills in the end. V and J are TRBV18 and TRBJ2-3; 9 bases are shared with TRBD1. In germline, CDR1 is KGHSH, CDR2 LQKENI. This CDR3 is built from 15 residues. V dropped 4 bases and J dropped 4; count of bases not matched to a gene: 6. The sequenced CDR3 bases are TGTGCCAGCTCACTGAAGACAGGGGGGGCAGATACG. Translated, it gives CASSLKTGGADT. The CDR3 reads in full as CASSLKTGGADTQYF.

This clone was counted at least ten times. The read ends 3 residues early relative to the CDR3; the germline J gene fills the gap. This chain connects TRBV7-3 to TRBJ2-3; 9 nucleotides align to TRBD2. The V gene end was trimmed by 2 bases and the J gene end by 6 bases; junction bases not matched to a gene: 0. Germline lookup yields CDR1 SGHTA and CDR2 FQGTGA. The CDR3 covers 13 residues. The CDR3 DNA, read in part, is TGTGCCAGCAGCTTAGCGGGAGGGGATACG. This codes for CASSLAGGDT. From start to end, the CDR3 is CASSLAGGDTQYF.

The table lists this clone with many counts. The read falls 3 residues short of the CDR3 end, and the missing part is taken from the germline J gene. The chain links TRBV30 to TRBJ1-1; D unclear. Trimming stripped 5 bases from V and 6 bases from J, with 19 bases between. There are 14 residues in the CDR3. The V gene's germline CDR1 is GTSNPN and CDR2 SVGIG (reference sequence). The sequenced part of the CDR3 DNA is TGTGCCTGGGACAAGACCGGCGTACTTGCTGAA. Its translation is CAWDKTGVLAE. The whole CDR3 is CAWDKTGVLAEAFF.

This clone appeared many times. The CDR3 extends 3 residues past the end of the read, so its final part is completed from the germline J gene. The chain carries TRBV2 and TRBJ2-7; 9 bases are shared with TRBD1. The CDR3 covers 14 residues. From germline, CDR1 is SNHLY and CDR2 FYNNEI. J gave up 6 bases and V 4 bases, and 7 bases lay outside the gene matches. Here the CDR3 reads CASSGAGTGFEQYF. CDR3 bases read: TGTGCCAGCAGTGGCGCCGGGACAGGGTTCGAG. Variable domain in full (rest from reference TRBV2 and TRBJ2-7): EPEVTQTPSHQVTQMGQEVILRCVPISNHLYFYWYRQILGQKVEFLVSFYNNEISEKSEIFDDQFSVERPDGSNFTLKIRSTKLEDSAMYFCASSGAGTGFEQYFGPGTRLTVT.

Many counts were recorded for this clone. The missing CDR3 end, 3 residues past where the read stops, is filled in from the germline J gene. The V and J genes are TRBV6-2 or TRBV6-3 and TRBJ1-2; D gene ambiguous. From germline, CDR1 is MNHEY and CDR2 SVGEGT. The CDR3 is made up of 13 amino acids. The CDR3 is CASSLASVGGYTF. The DNA read from the CDR3 is TGTGCCAGCAGTTTAGCGAGTGTGGGCGGC.

This clone was seen ten or more times. The CDR3 end falls 3 residues outside the read, so it is completed with the germline J gene. The gene calls are TRBV5-1 and TRBJ2-7; 8 bases are shared with TRBD1. Germline CDR1 and CDR2: SGHRS and YFSETQ. CDR3 length: 15 amino acids. The V segment lost 0 bases and the J segment 1 base; nucleotides outside the gene matches: 3. The part of the CDR3 DNA that was read is TGCGCCAGCAGCTTGGGAACAGGGGGATCCTACGAG. It encodes CASSLGTGGSYE. The full CDR3 protein is CASSLGTGGSYEQYF.